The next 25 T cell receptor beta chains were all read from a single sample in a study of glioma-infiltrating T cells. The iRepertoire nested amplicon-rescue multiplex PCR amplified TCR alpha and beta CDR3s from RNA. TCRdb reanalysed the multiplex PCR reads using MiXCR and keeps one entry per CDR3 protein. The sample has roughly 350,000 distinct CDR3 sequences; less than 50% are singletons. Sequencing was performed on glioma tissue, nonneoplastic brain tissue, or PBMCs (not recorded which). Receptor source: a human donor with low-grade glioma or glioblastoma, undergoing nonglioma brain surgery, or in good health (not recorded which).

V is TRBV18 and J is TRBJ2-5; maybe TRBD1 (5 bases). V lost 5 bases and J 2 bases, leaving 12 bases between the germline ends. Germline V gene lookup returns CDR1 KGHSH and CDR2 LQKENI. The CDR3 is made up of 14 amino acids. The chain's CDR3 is CASSTDTLQETQYF. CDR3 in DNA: TGTGCCAGCTCAACGGACACCTTACAAGAGACCCAGTACTTC. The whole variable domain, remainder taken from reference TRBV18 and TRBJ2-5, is NAGVMQNPRHLVRRRGQEARLRCSPMKGHSHVYWYRQLPEEGLKFMVYLQKENIIDESGMPKERFSAEFPKEGPSILRIQQVVRGDSAAYFCASSTDTLQETQYFGPGTRLLVL.

The DNA of the CDR3 is TGTGCCAGTTGGGAGGTGAGGTACAATGAGCAGTTCTTC. Translation gives CASWEVRYNEQFF. The chain links TRBV19 to TRBJ2-1, with a possible D match to TRBD2 (6 bases). Trimming pared 8 bases from V and 4 bases from J, leaving 12 bases between. The CDR3 spans 13 residues. Looked up from germline, CDR1 is LNHDA and CDR2 is SQIVND (reference sequence).

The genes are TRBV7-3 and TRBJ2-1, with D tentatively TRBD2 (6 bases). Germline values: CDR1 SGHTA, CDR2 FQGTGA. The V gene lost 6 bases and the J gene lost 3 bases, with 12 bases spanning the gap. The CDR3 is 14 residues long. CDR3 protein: CASRPNGGYNEQFF. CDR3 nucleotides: TGTGCCAGCAGGCCAAACGGGGGCTACAATGAGCAGTTCTTC.

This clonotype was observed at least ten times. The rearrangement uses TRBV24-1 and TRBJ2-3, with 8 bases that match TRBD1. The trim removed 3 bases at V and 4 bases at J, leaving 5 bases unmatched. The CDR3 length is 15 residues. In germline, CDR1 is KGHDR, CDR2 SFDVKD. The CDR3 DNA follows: TGTGCCACCAGTGATCTGGACAGGGAAGCAGATACGCAGTATTTT. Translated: CATSDLDREADTQYF.

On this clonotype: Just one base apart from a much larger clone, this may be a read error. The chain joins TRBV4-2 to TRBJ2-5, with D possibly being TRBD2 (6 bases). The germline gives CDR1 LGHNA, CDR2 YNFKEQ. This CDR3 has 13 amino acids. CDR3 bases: TGTGCCTGCAGCTCCCCGGGCGGGGATTCACCCTACTTC. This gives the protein CACSSPGGDSPYF.

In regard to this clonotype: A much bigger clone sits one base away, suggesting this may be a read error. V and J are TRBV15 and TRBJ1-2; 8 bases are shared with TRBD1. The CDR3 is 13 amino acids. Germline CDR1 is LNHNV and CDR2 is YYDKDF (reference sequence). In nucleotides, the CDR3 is TGTGCCACCAGCAAGGACAGGGTTTATGACTACACCTTC. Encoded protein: CATSKDRVYDYTF.

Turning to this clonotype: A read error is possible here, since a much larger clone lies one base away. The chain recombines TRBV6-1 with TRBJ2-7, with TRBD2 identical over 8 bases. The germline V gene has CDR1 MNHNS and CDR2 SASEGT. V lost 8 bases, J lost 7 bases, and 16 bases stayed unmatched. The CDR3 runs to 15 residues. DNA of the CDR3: TGTGCCAGCCTGTTTGGGACTAGTAAGTCGAATGAGCAGTACTTC. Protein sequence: CASLFGTSKSNEQYF.

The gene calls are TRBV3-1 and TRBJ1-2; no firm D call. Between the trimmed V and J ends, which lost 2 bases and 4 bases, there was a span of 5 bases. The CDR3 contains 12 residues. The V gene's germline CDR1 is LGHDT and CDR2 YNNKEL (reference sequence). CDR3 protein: CASSQFIYGYTF. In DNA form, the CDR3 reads TGTGCCAGCAGCCAATTCATCTATGGCTACACCTTC.

The CDR3 nucleotides are TGTGCCAGCAGTTACCTCCGGGACAGGGGAGTTGATCAGTTCTTC. It codes for CASSYLRDRGVDQFF. V usage is TRBV27 and J usage is TRBJ2-1; TRBD1 matches 10 bases. The length of the CDR3 is 15 residues. Germline values: CDR1 MNHEY, CDR2 SMNVEV (reference sequence). The ends lost 4 bases at V and 13 bases at J; junction bases unmatched: 13.

CDR3 amino acids: CASSEPRTQGQETQYF. Written as DNA, the CDR3 is TGTGCCAGCAGTGAACCTCGGACCCAGGGACAAGAGACCCAGTACTTC. The chain links TRBV25-1 to TRBJ2-5, with a tentative D call TRBD1 (5 bases). Between the trimmed V and J ends, which lost 2 bases and 2 bases, there was a span of 15 bases. Germline CDR1 MGHDK, CDR2 SYGVNS. The CDR3 is 16 amino acids.

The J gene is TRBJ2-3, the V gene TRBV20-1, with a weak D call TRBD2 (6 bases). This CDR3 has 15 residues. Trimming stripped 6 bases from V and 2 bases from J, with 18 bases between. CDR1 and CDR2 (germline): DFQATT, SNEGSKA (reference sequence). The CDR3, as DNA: TGCAGTGCGCCTATCTCATCTAGCGCCACAGATACGCAGTATTTT. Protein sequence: CSAPISSSATDTQYF.

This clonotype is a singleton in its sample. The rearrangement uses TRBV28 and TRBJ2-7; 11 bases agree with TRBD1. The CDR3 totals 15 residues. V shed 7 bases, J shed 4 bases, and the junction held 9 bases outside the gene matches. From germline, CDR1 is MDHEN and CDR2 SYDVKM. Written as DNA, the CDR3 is TGTGCCAGCACCCGCCCGGGACAGGGGGTGTACGAGCAGTACTTC. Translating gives CASTRPGQGVYEQYF.

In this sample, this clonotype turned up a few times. CDR3 coding DNA: TGTGCCAGCAGCTTCGTAGGGAGCTATGGCTACACCTTC. Protein sequence: CASSFVGSYGYTF. This chain uses TRBV7-2 with TRBJ1-2, with no clear D. The CDR3 loop spans 13 amino acids. V gave up 3 bases and J gave up 4 bases, with 9 bases separating them. Per the germline V gene, CDR1 is SGHTA and CDR2 is FQGNSA.

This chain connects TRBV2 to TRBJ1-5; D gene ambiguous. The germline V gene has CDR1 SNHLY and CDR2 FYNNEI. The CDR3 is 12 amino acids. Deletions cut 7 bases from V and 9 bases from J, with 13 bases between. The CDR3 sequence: CASTLFEGPQHF. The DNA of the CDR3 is TGTGCCAGCACCCTTTTCGAAGGGCCCCAGCATTTT.

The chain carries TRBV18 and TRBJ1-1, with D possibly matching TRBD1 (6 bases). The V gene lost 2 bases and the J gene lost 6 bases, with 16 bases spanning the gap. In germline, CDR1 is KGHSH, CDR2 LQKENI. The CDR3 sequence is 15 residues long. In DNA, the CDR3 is TGTGCCAGCTCACCAAATATCAGGGGATCCGCTGAAGCTTTCTTT. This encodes CASSPNIRGSAEAFF. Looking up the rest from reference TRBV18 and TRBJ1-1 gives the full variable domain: NAGVMQNPRHLVRRRGQEARLRCSPMKGHSHVYWYRQLPEEGLKFMVYLQKENIIDESGMPKERFSAEFPKEGPSILRIQQVVRGDSAAYFCASSPNIRGSAEAFFGQGTRLTVV.

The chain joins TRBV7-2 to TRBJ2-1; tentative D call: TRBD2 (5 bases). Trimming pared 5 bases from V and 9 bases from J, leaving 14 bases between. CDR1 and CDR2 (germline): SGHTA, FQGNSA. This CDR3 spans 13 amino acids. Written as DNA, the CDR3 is TGTGCCAGCAGCCTAAGGACTTGGGTTGAGCAGTTCTTC. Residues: CASSLRTWVEQFF.

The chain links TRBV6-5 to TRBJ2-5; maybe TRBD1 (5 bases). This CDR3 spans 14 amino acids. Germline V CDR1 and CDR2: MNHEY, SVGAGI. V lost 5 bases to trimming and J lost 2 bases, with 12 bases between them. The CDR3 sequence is CASSDLQGQETQYF. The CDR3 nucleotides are TGTGCCAGCAGTGACCTCCAGGGACAAGAGACCCAGTACTTC.

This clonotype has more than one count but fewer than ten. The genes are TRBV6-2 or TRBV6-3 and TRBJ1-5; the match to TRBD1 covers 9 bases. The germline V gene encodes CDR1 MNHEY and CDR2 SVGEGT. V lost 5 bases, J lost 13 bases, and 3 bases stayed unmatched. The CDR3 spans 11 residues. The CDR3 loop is CASSRGQGQHF. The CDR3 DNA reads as TGTGCCAGCAGTCGCGGACAGGGGCAGCATTTT.

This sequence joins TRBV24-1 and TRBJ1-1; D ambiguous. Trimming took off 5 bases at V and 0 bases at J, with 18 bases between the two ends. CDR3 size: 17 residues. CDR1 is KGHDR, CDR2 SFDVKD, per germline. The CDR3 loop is CATSVLGRPNMNTEAFF. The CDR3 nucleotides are TGTGCCACCAGTGTCCTAGGACGGCCGAACATGAACACTGAAGCTTTCTTT.

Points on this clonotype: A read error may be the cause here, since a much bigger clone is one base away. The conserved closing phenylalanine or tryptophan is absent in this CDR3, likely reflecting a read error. In nucleotides, the CDR3 is TGTGCCAGCAGGATTTTCACCGGGGAGCTGTTTCTT. Translated, it gives CASRIFTGELFL. The chain recombines TRBV6-2 or TRBV6-3 with TRBJ2-2; D is unclear. V was pared by 6 bases and J by 4 bases, with 6 bases between. Per the germline V gene, CDR1 is MNHEY and CDR2 is SVGEGT. The CDR3 covers 12 residues.

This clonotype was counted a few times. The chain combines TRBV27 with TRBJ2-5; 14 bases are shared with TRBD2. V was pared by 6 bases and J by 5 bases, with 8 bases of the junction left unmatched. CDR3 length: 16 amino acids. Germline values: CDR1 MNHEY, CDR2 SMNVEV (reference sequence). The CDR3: CASSPGLAGGEETQYF. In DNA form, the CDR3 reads TGTGCCAGCAGCCCCGGACTAGCGGGAGGCGAGGAGACCCAGTACTTC.

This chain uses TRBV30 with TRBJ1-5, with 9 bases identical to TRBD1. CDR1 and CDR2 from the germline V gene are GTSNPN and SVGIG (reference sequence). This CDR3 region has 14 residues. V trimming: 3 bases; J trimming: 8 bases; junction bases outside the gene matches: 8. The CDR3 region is CAWSRQGGSKPQHF. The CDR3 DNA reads TGTGCCTGGAGCCGACAGGGGGGAAGCAAGCCCCAGCATTTT. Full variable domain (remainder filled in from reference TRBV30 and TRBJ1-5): SQTIHQWPATLVQPVGSPLSLECTVEGTSNPNLYWYRQAAGRGLQLLFYSVGIGQISSEVPQNLSASRPQDRQFILSSKKLLLSDSGFYLCAWSRQGGSKPQHFGDGTRLSIL.

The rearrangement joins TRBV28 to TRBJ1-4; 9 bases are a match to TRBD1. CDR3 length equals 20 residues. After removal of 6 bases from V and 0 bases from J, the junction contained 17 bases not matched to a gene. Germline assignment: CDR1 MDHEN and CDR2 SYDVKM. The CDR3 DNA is TGTGCCAGCAGCGCCCCATTCTCGGGACAGGGCATTGCAACTAATGAAAAACTGTTTTTT. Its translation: CASSAPFSGQGIATNEKLFF.

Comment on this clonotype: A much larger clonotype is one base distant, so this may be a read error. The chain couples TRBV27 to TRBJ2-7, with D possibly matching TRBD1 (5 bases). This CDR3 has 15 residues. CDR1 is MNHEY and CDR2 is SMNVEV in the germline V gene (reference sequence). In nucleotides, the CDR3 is TGTGCCAGCAGTTTATGGGGCAGGGATCTCCACGAGCGGTACTTC. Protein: CASSLWGRDLHERYF.

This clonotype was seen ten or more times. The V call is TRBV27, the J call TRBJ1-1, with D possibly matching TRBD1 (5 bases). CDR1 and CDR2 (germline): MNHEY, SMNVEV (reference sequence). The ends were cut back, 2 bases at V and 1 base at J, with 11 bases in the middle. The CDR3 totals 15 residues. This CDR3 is CASSLMGLWNTEAFF. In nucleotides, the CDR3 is TGTGCCAGCAGTTTAATGGGACTTTGGAACACTGAAGCTTTCTTT.